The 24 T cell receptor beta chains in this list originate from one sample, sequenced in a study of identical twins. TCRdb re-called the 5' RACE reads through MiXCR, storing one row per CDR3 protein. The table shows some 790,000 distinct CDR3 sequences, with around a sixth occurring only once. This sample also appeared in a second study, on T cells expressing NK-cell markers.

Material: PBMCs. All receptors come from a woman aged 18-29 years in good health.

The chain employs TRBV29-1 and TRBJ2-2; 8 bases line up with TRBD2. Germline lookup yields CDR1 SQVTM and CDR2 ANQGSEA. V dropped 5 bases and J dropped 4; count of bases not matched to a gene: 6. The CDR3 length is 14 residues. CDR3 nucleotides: TGCAGCGTTAAGCGGGAGACCGTCACCGGGGAGCTGTTTTTT. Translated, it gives CSVKRETVTGELFF.

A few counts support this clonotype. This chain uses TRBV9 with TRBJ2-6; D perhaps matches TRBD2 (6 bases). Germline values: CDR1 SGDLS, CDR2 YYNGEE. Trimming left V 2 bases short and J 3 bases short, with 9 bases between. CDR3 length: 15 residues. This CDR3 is CASSVGRFGANVLTF. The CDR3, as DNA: TGTGCCAGCAGCGTTGGGAGGTTTGGGGCCAACGTCCTGACTTTC.

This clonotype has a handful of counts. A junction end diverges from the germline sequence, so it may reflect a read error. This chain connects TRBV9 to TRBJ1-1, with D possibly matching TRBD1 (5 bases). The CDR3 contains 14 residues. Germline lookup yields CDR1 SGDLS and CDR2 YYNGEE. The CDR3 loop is CASSVVGGNAEAFF. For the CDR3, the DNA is TGTGCCAGCAGCGTAGTGGGGGGGAACGCTGAAGCTTTCTTT.

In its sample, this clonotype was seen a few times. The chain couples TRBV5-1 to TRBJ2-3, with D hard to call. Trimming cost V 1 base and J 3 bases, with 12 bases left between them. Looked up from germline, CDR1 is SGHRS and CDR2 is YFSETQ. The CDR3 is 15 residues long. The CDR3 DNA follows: TGCGCCAGCAGCTTGCGAAGCCTAAGGACAGATACGCAGTATTTT. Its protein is CASSLRSLRTDTQYF.

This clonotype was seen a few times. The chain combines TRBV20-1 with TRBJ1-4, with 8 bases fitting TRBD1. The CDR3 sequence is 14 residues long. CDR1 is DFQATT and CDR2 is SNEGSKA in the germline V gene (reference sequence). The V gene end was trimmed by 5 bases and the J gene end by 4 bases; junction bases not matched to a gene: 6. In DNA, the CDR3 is TGCAGTGCTGTCAGGGGGCAACTTAATGAAAAACTGTTTTTT. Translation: CSAVRGQLNEKLFF.

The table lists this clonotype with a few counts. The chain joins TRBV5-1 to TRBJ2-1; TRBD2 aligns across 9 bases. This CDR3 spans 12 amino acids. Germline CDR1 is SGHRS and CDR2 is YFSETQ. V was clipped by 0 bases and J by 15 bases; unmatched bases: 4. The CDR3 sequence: CASSLDGTSLFF. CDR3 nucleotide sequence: TGCGCCAGCAGCTTGGATGGGACTAGCTTGTTCTTC.

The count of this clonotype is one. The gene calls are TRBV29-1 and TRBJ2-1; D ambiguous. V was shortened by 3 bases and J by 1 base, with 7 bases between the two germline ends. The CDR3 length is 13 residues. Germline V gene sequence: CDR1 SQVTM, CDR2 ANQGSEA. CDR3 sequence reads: CSVDGISYNEQFF. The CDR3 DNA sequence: TGCAGCGTTGATGGCATTTCCTACAATGAGCAGTTCTTC.

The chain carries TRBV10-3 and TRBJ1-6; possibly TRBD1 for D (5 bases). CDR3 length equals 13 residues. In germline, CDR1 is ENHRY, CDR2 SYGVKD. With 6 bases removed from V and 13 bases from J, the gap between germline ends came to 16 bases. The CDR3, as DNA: TGTGCCATCAGGAGCGACAGTACACTCCCCCTCCACTTT. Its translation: CAIRSDSTLPLHF.

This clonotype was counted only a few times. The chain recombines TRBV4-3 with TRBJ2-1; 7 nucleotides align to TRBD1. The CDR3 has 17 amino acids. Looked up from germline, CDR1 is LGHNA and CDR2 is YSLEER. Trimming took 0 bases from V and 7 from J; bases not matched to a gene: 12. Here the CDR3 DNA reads TGCGCCAGCAGCCAAGATCAAGGGGGCAGGGACCCGAATGAGCAGTTCTTC. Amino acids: CASSQDQGGRDPNEQFF.

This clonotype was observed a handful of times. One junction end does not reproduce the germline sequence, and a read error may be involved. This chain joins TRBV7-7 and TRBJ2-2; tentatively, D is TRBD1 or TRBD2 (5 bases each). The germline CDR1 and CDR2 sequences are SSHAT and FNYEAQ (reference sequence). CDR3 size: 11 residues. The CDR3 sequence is CASSRDGELFF. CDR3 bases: TGTGCTAGCAGCCGGGACGGCGAGTTGTTTTTT.

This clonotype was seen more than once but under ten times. CDR3 nucleotides: TGTGCCACCGGAGGGGATATCTATGGCTACACCTTC. Its protein is CATGGDIYGYTF. The V and J genes are TRBV7-9 and TRBJ1-2; maybe TRBD1 (5 bases). The CDR3 is 12 amino acids. Deletions cut 10 bases from V and 4 bases from J, with 13 bases between. The germline V gene has CDR1 SEHNR and CDR2 FQNEAQ (reference sequence).

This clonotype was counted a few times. This chain's CDR3 is CASSGLAGGRYNEQFF. In nucleotides, the CDR3 is TGTGCCAGCAGCGGACTAGCGGGGGGTCGCTACAATGAGCAGTTCTTC. The rearrangement uses TRBV9 and TRBJ2-1; 13 bases agree with TRBD2. Unmatched junction bases numbered 3, after V lost 3 bases and J lost 3 bases. Germline V gives CDR1 SGDLS, CDR2 YYNGEE. This CDR3 is 16 amino acids long.

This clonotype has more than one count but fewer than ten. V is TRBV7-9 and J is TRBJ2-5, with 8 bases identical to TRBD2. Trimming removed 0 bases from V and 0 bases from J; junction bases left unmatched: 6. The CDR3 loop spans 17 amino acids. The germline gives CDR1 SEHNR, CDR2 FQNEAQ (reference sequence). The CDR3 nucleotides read TGTGCCAGCAGCTTAGCGAGAAGCGGGGGTAACCAAGAGACCCAGTACTTC. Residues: CASSLARSGGNQETQYF. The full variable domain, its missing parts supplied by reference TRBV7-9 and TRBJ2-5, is DTGVSQNPRHKITKRGQNVTFRCDPISEHNRLYWYRQTLGQGPEFLTYFQNEAQLEKSRLLSDRFSAERPKGSFSTLEIQRTEQGDSAMYLCASSLARSGGNQETQYFGPGTRLLVL.

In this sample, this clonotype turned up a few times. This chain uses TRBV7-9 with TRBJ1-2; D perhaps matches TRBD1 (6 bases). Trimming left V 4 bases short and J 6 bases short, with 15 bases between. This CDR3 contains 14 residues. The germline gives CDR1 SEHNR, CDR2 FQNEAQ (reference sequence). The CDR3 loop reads CASSSQGGMDGYTF. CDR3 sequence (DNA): TGTGCCAGCAGCTCACAGGGCGGTATGGATGGCTACACCTTC.

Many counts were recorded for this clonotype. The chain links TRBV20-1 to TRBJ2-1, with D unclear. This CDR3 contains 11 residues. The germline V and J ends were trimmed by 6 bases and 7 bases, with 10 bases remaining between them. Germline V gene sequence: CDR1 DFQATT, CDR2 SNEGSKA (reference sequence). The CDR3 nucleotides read TGCAGTGCCCGGGTTAGGAATGAGCAGTTCTTC. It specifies CSARVRNEQFF.

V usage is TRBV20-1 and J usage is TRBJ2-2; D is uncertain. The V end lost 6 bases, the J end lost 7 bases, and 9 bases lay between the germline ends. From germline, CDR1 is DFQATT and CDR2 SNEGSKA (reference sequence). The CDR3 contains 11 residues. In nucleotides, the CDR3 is TGCAGTGCCCTGAATTACGGGGAGCTGTTTTTT. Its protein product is CSALNYGELFF.

The CDR3 reads CASSLPSSGEGYTF. DNA of the CDR3: TGCGCCAGCAGCCTACCAAGCTCAGGGGAAGGCTACACCTTC. The chain combines TRBV5-1 with TRBJ1-2, with D perhaps matching TRBD1 (6 bases). Trimming took 4 bases from V and 8 from J, leaving 18 bases between them. The length of the CDR3 is 14 residues. Germline V CDR1 and CDR2: SGHRS, YFSETQ.

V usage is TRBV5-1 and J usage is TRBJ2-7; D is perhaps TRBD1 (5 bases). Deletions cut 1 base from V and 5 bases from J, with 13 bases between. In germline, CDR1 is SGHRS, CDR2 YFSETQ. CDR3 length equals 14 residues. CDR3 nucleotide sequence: TGCGCCAGCAGCTTGTCTGATCAGGGTCACGAGCAGTACTTC. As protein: CASSLSDQGHEQYF.

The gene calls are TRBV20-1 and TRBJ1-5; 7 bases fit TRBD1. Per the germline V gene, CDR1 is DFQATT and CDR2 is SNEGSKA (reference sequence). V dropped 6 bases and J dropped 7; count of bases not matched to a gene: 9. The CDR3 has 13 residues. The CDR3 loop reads CSAKTGSGQPQHF. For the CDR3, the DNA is TGCAGTGCAAAGACAGGGAGCGGGCAGCCCCAGCATTTT.

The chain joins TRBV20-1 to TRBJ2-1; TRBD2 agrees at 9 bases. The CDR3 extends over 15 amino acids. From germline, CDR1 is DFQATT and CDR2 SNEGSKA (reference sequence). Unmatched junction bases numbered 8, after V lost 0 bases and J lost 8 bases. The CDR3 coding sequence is TGCAGTGCTAGAGATAGGCGCGGGAGGGTCGATGAGCAGTTCTTC. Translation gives CSARDRRGRVDEQFF.

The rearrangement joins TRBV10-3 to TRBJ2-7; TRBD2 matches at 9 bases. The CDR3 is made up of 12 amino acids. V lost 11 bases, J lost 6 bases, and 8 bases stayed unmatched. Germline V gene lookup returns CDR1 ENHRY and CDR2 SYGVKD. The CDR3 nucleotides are TGTGCCGCGGGGGGGGGAGGGGTCGAGCAGTACTTC. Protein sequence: CAAGGGGVEQYF.

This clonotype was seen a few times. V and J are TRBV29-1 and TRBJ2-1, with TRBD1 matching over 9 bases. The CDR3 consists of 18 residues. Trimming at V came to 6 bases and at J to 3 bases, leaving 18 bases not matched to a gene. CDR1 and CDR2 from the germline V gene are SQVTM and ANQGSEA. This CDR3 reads CSVAPGQGSFYSYNEQFF. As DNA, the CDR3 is TGCAGCGTCGCTCCGGGACAGGGAAGTTTTTACAGCTACAATGAGCAGTTCTTC.

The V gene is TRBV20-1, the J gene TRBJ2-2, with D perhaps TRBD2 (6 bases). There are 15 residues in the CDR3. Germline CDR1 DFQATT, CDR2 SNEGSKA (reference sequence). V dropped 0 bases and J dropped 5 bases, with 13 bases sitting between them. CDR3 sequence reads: CSARDPRAGTGELFF. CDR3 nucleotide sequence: TGCAGTGCTAGAGATCCCAGGGCGGGAACCGGGGAGCTGTTTTTT.

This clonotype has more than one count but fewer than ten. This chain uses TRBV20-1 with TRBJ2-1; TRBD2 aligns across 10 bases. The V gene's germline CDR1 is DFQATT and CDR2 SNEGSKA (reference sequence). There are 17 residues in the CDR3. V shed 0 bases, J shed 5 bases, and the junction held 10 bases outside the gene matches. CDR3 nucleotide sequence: TGCAGTGCTAGAGAGGTAGCGGGGGGCAGGGCGCACAATGAGCAGTTCTTC. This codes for CSAREVAGGRAHNEQFF.